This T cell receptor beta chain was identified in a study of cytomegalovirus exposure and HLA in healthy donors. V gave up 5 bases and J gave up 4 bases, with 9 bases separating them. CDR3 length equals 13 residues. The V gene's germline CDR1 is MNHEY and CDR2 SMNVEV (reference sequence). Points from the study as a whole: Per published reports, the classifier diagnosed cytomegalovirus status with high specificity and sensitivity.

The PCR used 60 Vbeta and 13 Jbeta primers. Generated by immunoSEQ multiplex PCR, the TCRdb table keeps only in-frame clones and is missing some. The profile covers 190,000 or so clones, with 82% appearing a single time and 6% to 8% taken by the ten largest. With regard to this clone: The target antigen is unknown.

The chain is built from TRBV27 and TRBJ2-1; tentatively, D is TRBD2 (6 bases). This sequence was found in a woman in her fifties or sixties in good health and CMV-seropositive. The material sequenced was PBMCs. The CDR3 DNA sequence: TGTGCCAGCAGTCCGGGGACTTACAATGAGCAGTTCTTC. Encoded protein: CASSPGTYNEQFF.